What follows are 16 T cell receptor beta chains derived from one specimen sequenced in a study of vaccination and CD4 T cells after COVID-19. Cultured CD4+ T-cell DNA underwent Oncomine TCR Beta short-read sequencing. One entry per CDR3 protein results from TCRdb running MiXCR on the PCR reads. Counted here are about 11,000 distinct CDR3 sequences, about half occurring once; the ten biggest clones make up about 10%. For these receptors, no antigen is known. Treatment indicated: approximately 9-day PBMC culture with coronavirus spike peptide pools or control peptides (ViraFEST assay). The sample was CD4+ T cells from blood, cultured in vitro. Receptor source: a human donor who had recovered from COVID-19.

This chain links TRBV20-1 with TRBJ2-7; 10 nucleotides match TRBD2. The V gene's germline CDR1 is DFQATT and CDR2 SNEGSKA (reference sequence). J was trimmed by 2 bases and V by 6 bases; bases with no gene match: 16. CDR3 length: 17 residues. CDR3 loop: CSAPRPSGSPNPYEQYF. In DNA form, the CDR3 reads TGCAGTGCCCCGAGGCCTAGCGGGAGCCCCAACCCCTACGAGCAGTACTTC.

This rearrangement joins TRBV7-6 to TRBJ2-2, with D possibly TRBD1 on 6 matching bases. Germline CDR1 is SGHVS and CDR2 is FNYEAQ. V lost 2 bases, J lost 1 base, and 8 bases lay in between. The length of the CDR3 is 15 residues. The CDR3 protein is CASSLMGQNTGELFF. CDR3 sequence (DNA): TGTGCCAGCAGCTTAATGGGACAGAACACCGGGGAGCTGTTTTTT.

The chain has TRBV20-1 and TRBJ2-2; a weak D match, TRBD1 (6 bases). Germline V gives CDR1 DFQATT, CDR2 SNEGSKA (reference sequence). V was clipped by 4 bases and J by 5 bases, with 17 bases between them. The CDR3 covers 15 residues. The CDR3 loop reads CSATFTGHRTGELFF. The DNA of the CDR3 is TGCAGTGCTACCTTCACGGGACACAGAACCGGGGAGCTGTTTTTT.

The rearrangement uses TRBV2 and TRBJ2-2; a weak D match, TRBD2 (5 bases). The CDR3 totals 14 residues. Between the trimmed V and J ends, which lost 3 bases and 0 bases, there was a span of 5 bases. In germline, CDR1 is SNHLY, CDR2 FYNNEI. CDR3 DNA: TGTGCCAGCAGTGAGCGGGCGAACACCGGGGAGCTGTTTTTT. Protein product: CASSERANTGELFF.

V is TRBV2 and J is TRBJ1-1; 7 bases agree with TRBD1. The V and J ends lost 8 bases and 0 bases, in that order; junction bases with no gene match: 3. Germline-derived CDR1 and CDR2 are SNHLY and FYNNEI. The CDR3 has 13 amino acids. The CDR3 reads CASGQDVNTEAFF. CDR3 nucleotides: TGTGCCAGCGGACAGGACGTGAACACTGAAGCTTTCTTT.

This clonotype was seen a few times. V gene TRBV2 combines with J gene TRBJ1-5; TRBD1 aligns across 10 bases. J gave up 4 bases and V 6 bases, and 6 bases lay outside the gene matches. This CDR3 is built from 15 residues. Germline V gene sequence: CDR1 SNHLY, CDR2 FYNNEI. The DNA for the CDR3 is TGTGCCAGCAGACTTAGGACAGGGGGGAATCAGCCCCAGCATTTT. Translated, it gives CASRLRTGGNQPQHF. The variable domain in full, with the rest retrieved from reference TRBV2 and TRBJ1-5, is EPEVTQTPSHQVTQMGQEVILRCVPISNHLYFYWYRQILGQKVEFLVSFYNNEISEKSEIFDDQFSVERPDGSNFTLKIRSTKLEDSAMYFCASRLRTGGNQPQHFGDGTRLSIL.

This sequence joins TRBV7-2 and TRBJ1-4; the D is unclear. The CDR3 is made up of 15 amino acids. Between the trimmed V and J ends, which lost 5 bases and 0 bases, there was a span of 10 bases. Per the germline V gene, CDR1 is SGHTA and CDR2 is FQGNSA. CDR3 residues: CASSIGRATNEKLFF. Written as DNA, the CDR3 is TGTGCCAGCAGCATAGGACGTGCAACTAATGAAAAACTGTTTTTT.

This clonotype appeared a few times. V gene TRBV2 combines with J gene TRBJ1-1; D remains ambiguous. CDR3 length equals 13 residues. With 3 bases removed from V and 7 bases from J, the gap between germline ends came to 12 bases. From germline, CDR1 is SNHLY and CDR2 FYNNEI. DNA for the CDR3: TGTGCCAGCAGTGACGAGGATAGTGGTGAAGCTTTCTTT. It specifies CASSDEDSGEAFF. The entire variable domain, with the rest obtained from reference TRBV2 and TRBJ1-1, is as follows: EPEVTQTPSHQVTQMGQEVILRCVPISNHLYFYWYRQILGQKVEFLVSFYNNEISEKSEIFDDQFSVERPDGSNFTLKIRSTKLEDSAMYFCASSDEDSGEAFFGQGTRLTVV.

The CDR3 protein is CASRVDRNSNQPQHF. DNA for the CDR3: TGTGCCAGCAGGGTCGACAGAAATAGCAATCAGCCCCAGCATTTT. This chain joins TRBV6-1 and TRBJ1-5; maybe TRBD1 (5 bases). The V end was cut by 6 bases, the J end by 0 bases, with 12 bases between. The germline V gene encodes CDR1 MNHNS and CDR2 SASEGT. CDR3 size: 15 residues.

The chain has TRBV12-3 or TRBV12-4 and TRBJ2-7, with 7 bases identical to TRBD1. This CDR3 has 14 residues. Losses at the gene ends were 5 bases for V and 3 bases for J; bases not matched to a gene: 7. This chain's CDR3 is CASSRTGVSYEQYF. DNA of the CDR3: TGTGCCAGCAGTCGAACAGGGGTCAGCTACGAGCAGTACTTC.

The J gene is TRBJ2-7, the V gene TRBV7-2, with a tentative D call TRBD2 (6 bases). CDR1 and CDR2 (germline): SGHTA, FQGNSA. CDR3 size: 14 residues. V was cut by 5 bases and J by 6 bases, with 17 bases left in between. CDR3 sequence: CASSPGLRDREQYF. The CDR3 DNA follows: TGTGCCAGCAGCCCGGGACTGAGGGACCGCGAGCAGTACTTC.

The chain joins TRBV19 to TRBJ1-5; D is uncertain. The V gene's germline CDR1 is LNHDA and CDR2 SQIVND (reference sequence). There are 14 residues in the CDR3. V was cut by 1 base and J by 5 bases, with 9 bases left in between. This CDR3 is CASSIVTSDQPQHF. The CDR3 region has the DNA TGTGCCAGTAGTATAGTGACGTCGGATCAGCCCCAGCATTTT.

The V gene is TRBV28, the J gene TRBJ2-4, with TRBD2 matching 11 bases. CDR1 and CDR2 (germline): MDHEN, SYDVKM. Trimming at V came to 5 bases and at J to 2 bases, leaving 8 bases not matched to a gene. The CDR3 consists of 17 residues. The CDR3 loop reads CASSPRLAGPSKNIQYF. CDR3 bases: TGTGCCAGCAGTCCGCGACTAGCGGGGCCCTCCAAAAACATTCAGTACTTC.

This chain uses TRBV20-1 with TRBJ2-5; D unresolved. Germline V gives CDR1 DFQATT, CDR2 SNEGSKA (reference sequence). The CDR3 has 15 residues. V lost 0 bases, J lost 1 base, and 12 bases lay in between. The CDR3 DNA reads as TGCAGTGCTAGAGATTCCTTCGGTCCCCAAGAGACCCAGTACTTC. This encodes CSARDSFGPQETQYF.

This chain uses TRBV19 with TRBJ2-3, with D tentatively TRBD1 (6 bases). Germline V CDR1 and CDR2: LNHDA, SQIVND (reference sequence). The CDR3 length is 15 residues. Between the trimmed V and J ends, which lost 1 base and 0 bases, there was a span of 8 bases. The CDR3 DNA follows: TGTGCCAGTAGTATAGGGGGACATAGCACAGATACGCAGTATTTT. It codes for CASSIGGHSTDTQYF.

The chain combines TRBV30 with TRBJ2-7; TRBD2 aligns across 11 bases. The CDR3 consists of 15 residues. The germline V gene encodes CDR1 GTSNPN and CDR2 SVGIG (reference sequence). J gave up 9 bases and V 1 base, and 11 bases lay outside the gene matches. CDR3 DNA: TGTGCCTGGAGTGGGGGACTAGCGGTGGCTACGGTGCAGTACTTC. It specifies CAWSGGLAVATVQYF. The entire variable domain, with the rest obtained from reference TRBV30 and TRBJ2-7, is as follows: SQTIHQWPATLVQPVGSPLSLECTVEGTSNPNLYWYRQAAGRGLQLLFYSVGIGQISSEVPQNLSASRPQDRQFILSSKKLLLSDSGFYLCAWSGGLAVATVQYFGPGTRLTVT.